The 17 T cell receptor beta chains below all came from one sample that was sequenced in a study of control samples from healthy donors and cancer patients. Sequencing was performed with immunoSEQ multiplex PCR; in TCRdb, only in-frame clones are kept and a portion is missing. The sample shows about 170,000 clones, just under 95% of them seen only once. The sequencing sample was made of blood. These TCRs come from a woman between 55 and 75 years old in good health.

The chain has TRBV2 and TRBJ1-5; 7 bases are a match to TRBD1. This CDR3 region has 14 residues. V lost 3 bases and J lost 4; bases outside the gene matches: 3. Germline CDR1 reads SNHLY; CDR2 reads FYNNEI. The CDR3 DNA is TGTGCCAGCAGTGATAACAGGGGAAATCAGCCCCAGCATTTT. Translated: CASSDNRGNQPQHF.

The CDR3 nucleotides read TGCGCCAGCAGCCCCAAGGCGGGGGGCCACACCGGGGAGCTGTTTTTT. It yields the protein CASSPKAGGHTGELFF. The rearrangement links TRBV4-3 to TRBJ2-2; 8 bases map to TRBD2. This CDR3 spans 16 amino acids. Germline CDR1 reads LGHNA; CDR2 reads YSLEER. The trim removed 4 bases at V and 3 bases at J, leaving 7 bases unmatched.

The rearrangement uses TRBV10-2 and TRBJ2-2, with unresolved D. Looked up from germline, CDR1 is WSHSY and CDR2 is SAAADI. V lost 6 bases, J lost 4 bases, and 18 bases lay in between. The CDR3 has 16 residues. CDR3 loop: CASSLRSPSRTGELFF. The CDR3 DNA is TGCGCCAGCAGCCTGAGGTCCCCCTCGCGCACCGGGGAGCTGTTTTTT.

The V gene is TRBV6-5, the J gene TRBJ2-3; a possible D gene is TRBD2 (6 bases). Germline loops: CDR1 MNHEY, CDR2 SVGAGI. The length of the CDR3 is 13 residues. V was clipped by 5 bases and J by 5 bases, with 11 bases between them. CDR3 region: CASSPLGGDTQYF. The CDR3 coding sequence is TGTGCCAGCAGTCCCCTCGGGGGAGATACGCAGTATTTT.

The chain carries TRBV7-2 and TRBJ2-7; D gene unclear. Germline lookup yields CDR1 SGHTA and CDR2 FQGNSA. V was pared by 5 bases and J by 4 bases, with 9 bases between. The CDR3 is made up of 12 amino acids. CDR3 loop: CASSADRYEQYF. CDR3 DNA sequence: TGTGCCAGCAGCGCCGACCGGTACGAGCAGTACTTC. The complete variable domain, with remaining parts taken from reference TRBV7-2 and TRBJ2-7, reads GAGVSQSPSNKVTEKGKDVELRCDPISGHTALYWYRQSLGQGLEFLIYFQGNSAPDKSGLPSDRFSAERTGGSVSTLTIQRTQQEDSAVYLCASSADRYEQYFGPGTRLTVT.

The rearrangement joins TRBV18 to TRBJ2-6; D remains unclear. This CDR3 has 16 amino acids. Per the germline V gene, CDR1 is KGHSH and CDR2 is LQKENI. Trimming shortened V by 5 bases and J by 2 bases, and 13 bases separated the two germline ends. CDR3 DNA: TGTGCCAGCTCAAGGACGGTTCTGGCTGGGGCCAACGTCCTGACTTTC. Translated: CASSRTVLAGANVLTF.

The chain carries TRBV4-3 and TRBJ2-3; TRBD1 or TRBD2 may be the D gene (5 bases each). The CDR3 length is 17 residues. Trimming took 2 bases from V and 2 from J, leaving 17 bases between them. The germline CDR1 and CDR2 sequences are LGHNA and YSLEER. The CDR3 sequence is CASSQPPYGAATDTQYF. The CDR3 nucleotides read TGCGCCAGCAGCCAACCCCCGTACGGGGCCGCCACAGATACGCAGTATTTT.

As DNA, the CDR3 is TGTGCCAGCTCACCCCAGTCAGGGTACGGCGAGCAGTACTTC. It translates to CASSPQSGYGEQYF. The V and J genes are TRBV18 and TRBJ2-7, with D possibly matching TRBD1 (5 bases). The CDR3 has 14 amino acids. Trimming cost V 3 bases and J 6 bases, with 15 bases left between them. Germline lookup yields CDR1 KGHSH and CDR2 LQKENI.

This rearrangement joins TRBV6-5 to TRBJ1-1; 7 bases fit TRBD1. Losses at the gene ends were 3 bases for V and 9 bases for J; bases not matched to a gene: 10. The CDR3 is 14 amino acids. Per germline, CDR1 MNHEY and CDR2 SVGAGI. Written as DNA, the CDR3 is TGTGCCAGCAGTTATTCCGGGACAGCCAAGAAAGCTTTCTTT. Translation gives CASSYSGTAKKAFF.

This sequence joins TRBV4-3 and TRBJ1-2, with D maybe TRBD1 (5 bases). V lost 0 bases and J 7 bases, leaving 15 bases between the germline ends. In germline, CDR1 is LGHNA, CDR2 YSLEER. The CDR3 sequence is 15 residues long. The CDR3: CASSQDVGATTGYTF. The CDR3 DNA is TGCGCCAGCAGCCAAGATGTTGGGGCTACTACTGGCTACACCTTC.

The chain employs TRBV4-1 and TRBJ2-7; 13 bases are a match to TRBD2. The CDR3 loop spans 16 amino acids. The V segment lost 1 base and the J segment 4 bases; nucleotides outside the gene matches: 4. Germline CDR1 MGHRA, CDR2 YSYEKL. CDR3 nucleotide sequence: TGCGCCAGCAGCCAAGGCCGGGGACTAGCGGGGTACGAGCAGTACTTC. Translated: CASSQGRGLAGYEQYF.

This clone was found once. The rearrangement links TRBV19 to TRBJ1-2; possible D gene TRBD1, 6 bases. Looked up from germline, CDR1 is LNHDA and CDR2 is SQIVND (reference sequence). V was trimmed by 6 bases and J by 3 bases, leaving 14 bases between them. The CDR3 has 14 residues. The CDR3 protein is CASSILGGDYGYTF. The CDR3 bases are TGTGCCAGTAGCATCCTGGGGGGCGACTATGGCTACACCTTC. Filled out from reference TRBV19 and TRBJ1-2, the complete variable domain reads DGGITQSPKYLFRKEGQNVTLSCEQNLNHDAMYWYRQDPGQGLRLIYYSQIVNDFQKGDIAEGYSVSREKKESFPLTVTSAQKNPTAFYLCASSILGGDYGYTFGSGTRLTVV.

The V call is TRBV21-1, the J call TRBJ1-1; TRBD1, the table's D call, lacks a check against the DNA. TRBV21-1 is marked as a pseudogene. The length of the CDR3 is 15 residues. The chain's CDR3 is CASSIPWGRNTEAFF. In DNA form, the CDR3 reads TGTGCCAGCAGCATCCCTTGGGGCAGAAACACTGAAGCTTTCTTT.

This chain joins TRBV19 and TRBJ1-5, with D unclear. The V gene's germline CDR1 is LNHDA and CDR2 SQIVND (reference sequence). V lost 3 bases, J lost 0 bases, and 9 bases lay in between. This CDR3 spans 15 amino acids. The CDR3 nucleotides read TGTGCCAGTAGTATTGAGGGCCATAGCAATCAGCCCCAGCATTTT. Its translation is CASSIEGHSNQPQHF.

The gene calls are TRBV6-1 and TRBJ2-2; TRBD1 or TRBD2 may be the D gene (5 bases each). Deletions cut 1 base from V and 6 bases from J, with 15 bases between. This CDR3 has 16 residues. In germline, CDR1 is MNHNS, CDR2 SASEGT. Here the CDR3 reads CASSEGGKSRAGELFF. The CDR3 DNA sequence: TGTGCCAGCAGTGAAGGAGGGAAATCCAGGGCCGGGGAGCTGTTTTTT.

The chain employs TRBV2 and TRBJ2-1; possible D gene TRBD2, 6 bases. Trimming shortened V by 5 bases and J by 1 base, and 6 bases separated the two germline ends. The CDR3 has 13 residues. Germline V CDR1 and CDR2: SNHLY, FYNNEI. The CDR3 reads CASSSGSYNEQFF. The CDR3, as DNA: TGTGCCAGCAGTAGCGGGTCCTACAATGAGCAGTTCTTC.

CDR3 in amino acids: CASSYEALAKNIQYF. Written as DNA, the CDR3 is TGTGCCAGCAGTTACGAAGCTTTAGCCAAAAACATTCAGTACTTC. The chain carries TRBV6-6 and TRBJ2-4; D gene ambiguous. This CDR3 has 15 residues. V was pared by 2 bases and J by 0 bases, with 8 bases between. In germline, CDR1 is MNHNY, CDR2 SVGAGI (reference sequence).